This TCR beta chain was obtained from a study of PD-1 blockade in classical Hodgkin lymphoma. Germline loops: CDR1 LNHDA, CDR2 SQIVND (reference sequence). Trimming stripped 5 bases from V and 5 bases from J, with 18 bases between. This CDR3 region has 16 residues. Following autologous stem cell transplantation, relapse occurred in every patient, and exposure to brentuximab vedotin varied. Complete response, partial response or progressive disease constituted the best response categories observed. Turning to this clone: The target antigen is unknown.

Study-wide results and limits: Patients starting nivolumab less than 1 year after ASCT had lower diversity and were excluded from later analyses. At C4D1, TCR diversity had climbed significantly for CD4+ cells, though not for CD8+ cells. Complete responders showed a baseline diversity that resembled the diversity of newly diagnosed patients.

Repertoires were generated with immunoSEQ multiplex PCR, while TCRdb's copy carries only in-frame clones and drops some. The sample includes about 97,000 clones, 80% to 85% of them seen just once. The rearrangement links TRBV19 to TRBJ2-2, with D perhaps matching TRBD2 (6 bases). This specimen was peripheral blood mononuclear cells (PBMCs), taken at baseline. The TCR originated in a human donor with classical Hodgkin lymphoma. The CDR3 here is CASSGKALARTGELFF. The CDR3, as DNA: TGTGCCAGTAGTGGGAAGGCGCTAGCGCGTACCGGGGAGCTGTTTTTT.